This entry describes one TCR beta chain. Its matching antigen is unknown. Measured with immunoSEQ multiplex PCR; TCRdb has only the in-frame clones, and not every one. Here the sample spans 80,000 or so clones, roughly 84% being singletons. This entry is derived from a study of OX40 agonist ivuxolimab in advanced cancers. Study context: Hepatocellular carcinoma, melanoma, renal cell or head and neck cancer affected the dose-escalation patients.

This CDR3 spans 14 amino acids. The V segment lost 8 bases and the J segment 7 bases; nucleotides outside the gene matches: 8. Germline V lookup: CDR1 MNHEY, CDR2 SMNVEV (reference sequence). Findings of the study overall: Expanded peripheral T cells had an undetermined antigen specificity.

The chain is built from TRBV27 and TRBJ1-3, with 10 nucleotides matching TRBD1. Specimen: CD4+ or CD8+ T cells sorted from blood, collected in a trial of the OX40 agonist ivuxolimab. The source is an adult with an advanced solid tumor such as melanoma, head and neck, liver or kidney cancer. The CDR3 DNA is TGTGCCAGCGGGGAGGGACAGGGGAGGAACACCATATATTTT. This gives the protein CASGEGQGRNTIYF.